The 19 T cell receptor beta chains below come from one sample, sequenced in a study of blood T cells in healthy people across ages. Then a second PCR, running about 7 to 11 cycles, was carried out with a sample-barcoded 5' primer and a J-beta primer mix. TCRdb re-called the 5' RACE reads through MiXCR, storing one row per CDR3 protein. The sample shows 1.2 million to 1.5 million distinct CDR3 sequences, approximately 59% of them seen only once. Sequencing was performed on blood. These receptors were obtained from a man in his late teens or twenties in good health.

This rearrangement joins TRBV29-1 to TRBJ2-2; D is uncertain. The V gene's germline CDR1 is SQVTM and CDR2 ANQGSEA. The CDR3 spans 15 residues. Trimming pared 0 bases from V and 0 bases from J, leaving 8 bases between. The CDR3 DNA sequence: TGCAGCGTTGAAGATGCCAGTTCGAACACCGGGGAGCTGTTTTTT. This translates into CSVEDASSNTGELFF.

The J gene is TRBJ2-3, the V gene TRBV27, with a possible D match to TRBD2 (5 bases). The CDR3 runs to 16 residues. The V end lost 5 bases, the J end lost 3 bases, and 18 bases lay between the germline ends. From germline, CDR1 is MNHEY and CDR2 SMNVEV (reference sequence). DNA for the CDR3: TGTGCCAGCAGTCCAACTAGGGTAGAAGCGACAGATACGCAGTATTTT. Its translation is CASSPTRVEATDTQYF.

The table lists this clonotype with a few counts. V gene TRBV4-1 combines with J gene TRBJ2-1; no clear D. With 7 bases removed from V and 5 bases from J, the gap between germline ends came to 15 bases. CDR1 MGHRA and CDR2 YSYEKL come from the germline V gene. This CDR3 has 14 amino acids. The CDR3 here is CASMDLGRNNEQFF. CDR3 nucleotide sequence: TGCGCCAGCATGGATCTAGGGCGTAACAATGAGCAGTTCTTC.

This chain joins TRBV5-1 and TRBJ1-2; TRBD1 matches at 9 bases. The CDR3 has 15 residues. The J segment lost 1 base and the V segment lost 3 bases, leaving 4 bases of the junction unmatched. Germline V gene sequence: CDR1 SGHRS, CDR2 YFSETQ. CDR3 residues: CASSSGTGNNYGYTF. The CDR3 coding sequence is TGCGCCAGCAGCTCAGGGACAGGGAATAACTATGGCTACACCTTC.

The J gene is TRBJ1-4, the V gene TRBV20-1; possible D gene TRBD1, 5 bases. V was cut by 8 bases and J by 8 bases, with 15 bases left in between. This CDR3 is 12 amino acids long. CDR1 is DFQATT and CDR2 is SNEGSKA in the germline V gene (reference sequence). The CDR3: CSPFNRNEKLFF. CDR3 nucleotides: TGCAGTCCATTCAACAGGAACGAAAAACTGTTTTTT.

This sequence joins TRBV3-1 and TRBJ1-3; a weak D match, TRBD1 (6 bases). The CDR3 totals 15 residues. The V and J ends lost 0 bases and 6 bases respectively, with 12 bases between them. From germline, CDR1 is LGHDT and CDR2 YNNKEL (reference sequence). CDR3 in DNA: TGTGCCAGCAGCCAAGATGACAGGCCGGCAAACACCATATATTTT. It specifies CASSQDDRPANTIYF.

The V call is TRBV14, the J call TRBJ1-6; D possibly corresponds to TRBD1 (5 bases). From germline, CDR1 is SGHDN and CDR2 FVKESK. The CDR3 contains 14 residues. V lost 4 bases and J lost 7, with 11 bases in between. The CDR3 sequence is CASSLWGRNSPLHF. DNA of the CDR3: TGTGCCAGCAGCCTCTGGGGCCGGAATTCACCCCTCCACTTT.

This clonotype occurred a few times. J is TRBJ1-1 and V is TRBV12-3 or TRBV12-4; no firm D call. The CDR3 loop spans 14 amino acids. Trimming shortened V by 1 base and J by 6 bases, and 12 bases separated the two germline ends. Here the CDR3 reads CASSLDLGYAEAFF. The CDR3 coding sequence is TGTGCCAGCAGTTTAGATTTAGGGTACGCTGAAGCTTTCTTT.

This clonotype has only a few counts. This CDR3 reads CSAETPWMNTEAFF. In DNA form, the CDR3 reads TGCAGTGCTGAGACACCGTGGATGAACACTGAAGCTTTCTTT. The J gene is TRBJ1-1, the V gene TRBV20-1; no definite D call. The V and J ends lost 5 bases and 0 bases respectively, with 13 bases between them. The CDR3 extends over 14 amino acids. CDR1 and CDR2 from the germline V gene are DFQATT and SNEGSKA (reference sequence).

The chain recombines TRBV6-1 with TRBJ2-1; 7 nucleotides line up with TRBD1. The CDR3 extends over 14 amino acids. CDR1 and CDR2 (germline): MNHNS, SASEGT. Trimming at V came to 2 bases and at J to 4 bases, leaving 2 bases not matched to a gene. In DNA, the CDR3 is TGTGCCAGCAGTGAATGGGACAGTTACAATGAGCAGTTCTTC. Its protein product is CASSEWDSYNEQFF.

This chain uses TRBV12-3 or TRBV12-4 with TRBJ2-5; no clear D. The V and J ends lost 5 bases and 11 bases respectively, with 12 bases between them. This CDR3 comprises 11 residues. Here the CDR3 reads CASSRSPRQYF. The CDR3, as DNA: TGTGCCAGCAGTCGGTCCCCTCGGCAGTACTTC.

This rearrangement joins TRBV7-9 to TRBJ1-1; D is undetermined. The CDR3 spans 12 residues. The ends were cut back, 6 bases at V and 7 bases at J, with 12 bases in the middle. Germline loops: CDR1 SEHNR, CDR2 FQNEAQ (reference sequence). The CDR3 DNA follows: TGTGCCAGCAGAGGTGGGTCGCTTGAAGCTTTCTTT. This gives the protein CASRGGSLEAFF.

The gene calls are TRBV27 and TRBJ2-7, with 7 bases that match TRBD1. CDR1 is MNHEY, CDR2 SMNVEV, per germline (reference sequence). V was pared by 5 bases and J by 2 bases, with 9 bases of the junction left unmatched. The CDR3 covers 15 residues. As DNA, the CDR3 is TGTGCCAGCAGTCCGTACCTAGGGACAGCCTACGAGCAGTACTTC. Translation gives CASSPYLGTAYEQYF.

The CDR3 DNA sequence: TGCAGCGCCGGGGAGAGGGGACACGAGCAGTTCTTC. Its translation: CSAGERGHEQFF. This chain uses TRBV29-1 with TRBJ2-1; a possible D gene is TRBD1 (6 bases). The CDR3 has 12 amino acids. The germline gives CDR1 SQVTM, CDR2 ANQGSEA. The ends were cut back, 7 bases at V and 10 bases at J, with 17 bases in the middle.

The chain uses TRBV27 and TRBJ2-3; D assignment may be TRBD1 or TRBD2 (5 bases each). V was shortened by 8 bases and J by 2 bases, with 14 bases between the two germline ends. CDR1 and CDR2 (germline): MNHEY, SMNVEV (reference sequence). The CDR3 runs to 14 residues. In DNA, the CDR3 is TGTGCCAGCTCCGTGTGGGGGAACACAGATACGCAGTATTTT. This sequence encodes CASSVWGNTDTQYF.

This clonotype was picked up one time. This chain links TRBV7-9 with TRBJ1-5, with 7 bases lining up with TRBD1. CDR3 size: 18 residues. Germline lookup yields CDR1 SEHNR and CDR2 FQNEAQ (reference sequence). The V gene end was trimmed by 3 bases and the J gene end by 6 bases; junction bases not matched to a gene: 17. CDR3 residues: CASSFQGGPTIGGQPQHF. CDR3 nucleotides: TGTGCCAGCAGCTTCCAGGGGGGACCCACCATAGGTGGTCAGCCCCAGCATTTT.

The rearrangement joins TRBV4-3 to TRBJ1-2; 9 bases align to TRBD1. The germline V gene encodes CDR1 LGHNA and CDR2 YSLEER. The ends lost 3 bases at V and 6 bases at J; junction bases unmatched: 5. The CDR3 is made up of 14 amino acids. Here the CDR3 reads CASSQEQGADGYTF. CDR3 bases: TGCGCCAGCAGCCAGGAACAGGGGGCGGATGGCTACACCTTC.

V and J are TRBV25-1 and TRBJ2-1; D is ambiguous. Per germline, CDR1 MGHDK and CDR2 SYGVNS. This CDR3 spans 12 amino acids. The germline V and J ends were trimmed by 7 bases and 7 bases, with 11 bases remaining between them. The CDR3 nucleotides are TGTGCCAGCATAAGCCCTCCTAATGAGCAGTTCTTC. This sequence encodes CASISPPNEQFF.

The DNA for the CDR3 is TGTGCCAGCAGGAGTTGGAATCAAGAGACCCAGTACTTC. Amino acid sequence: CASRSWNQETQYF. The chain has TRBV7-9 and TRBJ2-5; D not certain. Per the germline V gene, CDR1 is SEHNR and CDR2 is FQNEAQ (reference sequence). The CDR3 is 13 residues long. Trimming took off 6 bases at V and 2 bases at J, with 10 bases between the two ends.